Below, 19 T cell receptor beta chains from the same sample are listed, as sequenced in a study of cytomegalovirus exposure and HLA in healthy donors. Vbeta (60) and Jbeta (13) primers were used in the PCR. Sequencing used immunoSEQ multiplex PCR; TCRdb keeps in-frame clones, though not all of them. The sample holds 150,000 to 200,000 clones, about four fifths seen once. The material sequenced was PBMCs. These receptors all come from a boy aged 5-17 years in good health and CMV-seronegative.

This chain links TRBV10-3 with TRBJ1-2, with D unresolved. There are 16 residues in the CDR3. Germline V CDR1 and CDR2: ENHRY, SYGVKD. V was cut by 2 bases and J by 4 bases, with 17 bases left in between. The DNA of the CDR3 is TGTGCCATCAGTGAGGGTCGCGGTTCTATTTTCTATGGCTACACCTTC. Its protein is CAISEGRGSIFYGYTF.

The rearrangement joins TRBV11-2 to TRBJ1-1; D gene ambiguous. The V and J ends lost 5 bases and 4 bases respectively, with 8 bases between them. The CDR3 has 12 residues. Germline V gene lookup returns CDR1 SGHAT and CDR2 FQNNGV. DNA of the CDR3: TGTGCCAGCAGCGACTACAGCACTGAAGCTTTCTTT. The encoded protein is CASSDYSTEAFF.

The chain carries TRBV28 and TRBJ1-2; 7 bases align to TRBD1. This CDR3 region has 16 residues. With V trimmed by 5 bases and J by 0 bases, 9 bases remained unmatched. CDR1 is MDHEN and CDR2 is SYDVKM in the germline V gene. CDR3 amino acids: CASSVDRVVANYGYTF. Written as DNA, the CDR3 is TGTGCCAGCAGTGTCGACAGGGTAGTCGCTAACTATGGCTACACCTTC.

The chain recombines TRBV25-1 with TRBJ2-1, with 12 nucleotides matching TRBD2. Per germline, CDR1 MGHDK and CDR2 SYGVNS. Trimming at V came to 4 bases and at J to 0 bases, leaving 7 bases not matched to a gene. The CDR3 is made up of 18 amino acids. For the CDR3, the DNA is TGTGCCAGCAGTGGACTAGCGGGGGCCTCTAGCTCCTACAATGAGCAGTTCTTC. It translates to CASSGLAGASSSYNEQFF. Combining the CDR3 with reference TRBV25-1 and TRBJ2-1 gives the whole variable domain EADIYQTPRYLVIGTGKKITLECSQTMGHDKMYWYQQDPGMELHLIHYSYGVNSTEKGDLSSESTVSRIRTEHFPLTLESARPSHTSQYLCASSGLAGASSSYNEQFFGPGTRLTVL.

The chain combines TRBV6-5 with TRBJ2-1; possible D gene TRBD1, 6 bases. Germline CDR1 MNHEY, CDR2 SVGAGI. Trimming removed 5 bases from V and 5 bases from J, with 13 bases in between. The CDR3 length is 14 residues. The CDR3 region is CASSEGDRNNEQFF. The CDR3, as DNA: TGTGCCAGCAGTGAGGGGGACCGAAACAATGAGCAGTTCTTC.

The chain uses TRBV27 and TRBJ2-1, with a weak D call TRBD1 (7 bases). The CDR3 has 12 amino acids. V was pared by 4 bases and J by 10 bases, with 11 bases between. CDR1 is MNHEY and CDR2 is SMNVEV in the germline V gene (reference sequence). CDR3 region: CASSSGGLEQFF. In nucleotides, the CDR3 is TGTGCCAGCAGTTCAGGGGGGCTCGAGCAGTTCTTC.

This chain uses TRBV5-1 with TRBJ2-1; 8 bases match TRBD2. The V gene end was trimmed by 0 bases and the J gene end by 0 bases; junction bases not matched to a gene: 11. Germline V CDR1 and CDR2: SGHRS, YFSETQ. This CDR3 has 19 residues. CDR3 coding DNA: TGCGCCAGCAGCTTGGGGCCTAGCGGGTCTTCTAGCTCCTACAATGAGCAGTTCTTC. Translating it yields CASSLGPSGSSSSYNEQFF.

Written as DNA, the CDR3 is TGTGCCAGCAGCGTAGGCGTCGGGGATCAGCCCCAGCATTTT. Residues: CASSVGVGDQPQHF. The rearrangement uses TRBV9 and TRBJ1-5; D not certain. The germline V and J ends were trimmed by 0 bases and 5 bases, with 9 bases remaining between them. Germline CDR1 reads SGDLS; CDR2 reads YYNGEE. The CDR3 has 14 amino acids.

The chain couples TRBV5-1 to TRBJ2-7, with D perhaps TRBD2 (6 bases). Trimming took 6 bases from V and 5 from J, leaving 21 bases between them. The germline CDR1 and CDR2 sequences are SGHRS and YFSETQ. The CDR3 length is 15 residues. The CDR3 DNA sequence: TGCGCCAGCAAGGTTACCCCGGGACGGGGGAACGAGCAGTACTTC. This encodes CASKVTPGRGNEQYF. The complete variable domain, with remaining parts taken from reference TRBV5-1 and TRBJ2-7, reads KAGVTQTPRYLIKTRGQQVTLSCSPISGHRSVSWYQQTPGQGLQFLFEYFSETQRNKGNFPGRFSGRQFSNSRSEMNVSTLELGDSALYLCASKVTPGRGNEQYFGPGTRLTVT.

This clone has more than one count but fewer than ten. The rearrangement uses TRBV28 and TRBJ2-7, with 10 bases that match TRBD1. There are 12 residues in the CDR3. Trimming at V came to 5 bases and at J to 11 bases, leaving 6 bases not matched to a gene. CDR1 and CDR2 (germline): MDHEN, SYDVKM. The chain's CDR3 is CASSPPGTGEYF. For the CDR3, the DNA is TGTGCCAGCAGTCCCCCCGGGACAGGGGAGTACTTC.

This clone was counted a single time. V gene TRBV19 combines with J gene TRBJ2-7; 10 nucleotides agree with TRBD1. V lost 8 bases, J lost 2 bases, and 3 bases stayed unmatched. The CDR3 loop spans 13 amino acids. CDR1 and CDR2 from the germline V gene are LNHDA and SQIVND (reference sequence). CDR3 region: CASGTGETYEQYF. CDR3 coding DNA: TGTGCCAGTGGGACAGGGGAAACCTACGAGCAGTACTTC.

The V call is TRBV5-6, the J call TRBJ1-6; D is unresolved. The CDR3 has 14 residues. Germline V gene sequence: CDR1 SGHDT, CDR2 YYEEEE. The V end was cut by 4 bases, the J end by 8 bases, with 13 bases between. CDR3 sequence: CASSLRAPDSPLHF. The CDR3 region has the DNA TGTGCCAGCAGCCTCCGAGCGCCTGATTCACCCCTCCACTTT.

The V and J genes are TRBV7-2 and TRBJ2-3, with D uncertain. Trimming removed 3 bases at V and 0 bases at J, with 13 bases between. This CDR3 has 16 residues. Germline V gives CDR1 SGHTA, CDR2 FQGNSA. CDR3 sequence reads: CASSFSPAPSTDTQYF. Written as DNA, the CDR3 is TGTGCCAGCAGCTTCAGTCCCGCCCCTAGCACAGATACGCAGTATTTT.

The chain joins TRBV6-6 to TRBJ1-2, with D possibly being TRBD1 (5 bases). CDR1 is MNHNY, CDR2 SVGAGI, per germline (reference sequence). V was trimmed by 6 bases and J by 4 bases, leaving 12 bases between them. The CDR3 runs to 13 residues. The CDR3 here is CASSVDISYGYTF. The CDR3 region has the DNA TGTGCCAGCAGCGTGGACATAAGCTATGGCTACACCTTC.

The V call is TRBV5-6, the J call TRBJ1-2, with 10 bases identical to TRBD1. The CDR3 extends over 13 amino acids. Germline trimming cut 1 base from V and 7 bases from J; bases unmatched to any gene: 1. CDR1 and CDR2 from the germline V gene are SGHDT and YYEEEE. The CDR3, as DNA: TGTGCCAGCAGCTTGCGACAGGGGGCTGGCTACACCTTC. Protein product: CASSLRQGAGYTF.

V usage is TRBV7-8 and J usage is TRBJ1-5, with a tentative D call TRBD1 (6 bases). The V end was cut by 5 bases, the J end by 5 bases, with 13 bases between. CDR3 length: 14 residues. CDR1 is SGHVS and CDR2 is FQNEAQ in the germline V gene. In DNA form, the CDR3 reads TGTGCCAGCAGCACCTTACAGGGCTATCAGCCCCAGCATTTT. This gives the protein CASSTLQGYQPQHF.

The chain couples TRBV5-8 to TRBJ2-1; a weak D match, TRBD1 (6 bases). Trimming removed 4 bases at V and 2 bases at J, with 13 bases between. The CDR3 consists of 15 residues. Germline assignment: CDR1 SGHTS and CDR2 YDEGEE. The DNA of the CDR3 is TGTGCCAGCAGCCCCCAGGGGCAGGCCTACAATGAGCAGTTCTTC. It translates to CASSPQGQAYNEQFF.

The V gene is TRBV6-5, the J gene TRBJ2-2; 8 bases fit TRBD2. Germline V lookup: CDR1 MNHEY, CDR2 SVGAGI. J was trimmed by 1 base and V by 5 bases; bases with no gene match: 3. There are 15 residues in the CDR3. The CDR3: CASSLSGVNTGELFF. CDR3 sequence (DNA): TGTGCCAGCAGTCTTAGCGGGGTGAACACCGGGGAGCTGTTTTTT.

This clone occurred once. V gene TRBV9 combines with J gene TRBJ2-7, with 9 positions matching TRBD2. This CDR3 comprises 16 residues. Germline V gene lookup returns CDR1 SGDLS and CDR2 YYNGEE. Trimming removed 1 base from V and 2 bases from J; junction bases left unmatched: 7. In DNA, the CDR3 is TGTGCCAGCAGCGTAAGTCCGACTAGCGGAACCTACGAGCAGTACTTC. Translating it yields CASSVSPTSGTYEQYF.